A single sample gave rise to the 7 T cell receptor beta chains below, sequenced in a study of shared clonotypes between healthy human individuals (dated by TCRdb to the early 2020s). Receptors were amplified or captured by the immunoSEQ multiplex PCR assay. TCRdb re-hosts the immuneACCESS table, in-frame sequences only. Its copies lack some clones; in the studies checked, an unresolved V gene accounts for under half of them, and the cause for the rest is not known. In all, the sample holds about 2.5 million clones, and 92% of those were seen once. Of the sample, 0.3% to 0.4% is held by the ten largest clones. The sequencing input was naive CD4+ T cells from PBMCs. The label giving this sample's cell subset or site can be read as: CD45RA+ positively selected. The receptor set was obtained from a man between 18 and 35 years old in good health. Some clones in this sample may be carry-over from other donors' samples.

The chain employs TRBV9 and TRBJ2-3, with 14 bases lining up with TRBD2. The CDR3 is 17 residues long. The V segment lost 3 bases and the J segment 7 bases; nucleotides outside the gene matches: 10. CDR1 SGDLS and CDR2 YYNGEE come from the germline V gene. As DNA, the CDR3 is TGTGCCAGCAGCGCCGGGACTAGCGGGAGTGGCGTATATACGCAGTATTTT. Translating it yields CASSAGTSGSGVYTQYF.

This clone was seen once. The chain is built from TRBV15 and TRBJ2-5; 10 bases map to TRBD1. This CDR3 has 15 residues. Germline-derived CDR1 and CDR2 are LNHNV and YYDKDF (reference sequence). Trimming cost V 2 bases and J 4 bases; bases outside gene matches: 4. CDR3 in amino acids: CATSRRQGAGETQYF. Written as DNA, the CDR3 is TGTGCCACCAGCAGACGACAGGGGGCAGGAGAGACCCAGTACTTC.

V is TRBV2 and J is TRBJ2-7; TRBD2 might be the D (6 bases). The germline CDR1 and CDR2 sequences are SNHLY and FYNNEI. Trimming took off 6 bases at V and 2 bases at J, with 14 bases between the two ends. This CDR3 is built from 14 residues. The CDR3 spells CASRLAARTYEQYF. The CDR3, as DNA: TGTGCCAGCAGACTAGCAGCTAGGACCTACGAGCAGTACTTC.

V gene TRBV2 combines with J gene TRBJ1-5; the D gene is possibly TRBD1 (6 bases). CDR1 is SNHLY and CDR2 is FYNNEI in the germline V gene. Trimming shortened V by 6 bases and J by 7 bases, and 19 bases separated the two germline ends. This CDR3 is built from 15 residues. CDR3 nucleotide sequence: TGTGCCAGCAGGACGGAGACGGCAGGGGAACAGCCCCAGCATTTT. This encodes CASRTETAGEQPQHF. Full variable domain (outside the CDR3, taken from reference TRBV2 and TRBJ1-5): EPEVTQTPSHQVTQMGQEVILRCVPISNHLYFYWYRQILGQKVEFLVSFYNNEISEKSEIFDDQFSVERPDGSNFTLKIRSTKLEDSAMYFCASRTETAGEQPQHFGDGTRLSIL.

This chain connects TRBV28 to TRBJ2-7; a possible D gene is TRBD1 (6 bases). V gave up 7 bases and J gave up 4 bases, with 26 bases separating them. This CDR3 comprises 17 residues. CDR1 is MDHEN, CDR2 SYDVKM, per germline. CDR3 sequence (DNA): TGTGCCAGCAAAGAGACCCTGACAGGCCCCGCAGGTTACGAGCAGTACTTC. This sequence encodes CASKETLTGPAGYEQYF.

V usage is TRBV7-9 and J usage is TRBJ1-4; D not resolved. Germline V gives CDR1 SEHNR, CDR2 FQNEAQ (reference sequence). The germline V and J ends were trimmed by 6 bases and 8 bases, with 13 bases remaining between them. This CDR3 has 13 amino acids. CDR3 protein: CASRGGVSEKLFF. DNA for the CDR3: TGTGCCAGCAGAGGCGGCGTTTCCGAAAAACTGTTTTTT.

The V and J genes are TRBV7-9 and TRBJ1-5; the D is unclear. V was cut by 3 bases and J by 5 bases, with 5 bases left in between. The CDR3 length is 12 residues. Germline CDR1 is SEHNR and CDR2 is FQNEAQ (reference sequence). CDR3 in amino acids: CASSFPDQPQHF. CDR3 sequence (DNA): TGTGCCAGCAGCTTCCCGGATCAGCCCCAGCATTTT.